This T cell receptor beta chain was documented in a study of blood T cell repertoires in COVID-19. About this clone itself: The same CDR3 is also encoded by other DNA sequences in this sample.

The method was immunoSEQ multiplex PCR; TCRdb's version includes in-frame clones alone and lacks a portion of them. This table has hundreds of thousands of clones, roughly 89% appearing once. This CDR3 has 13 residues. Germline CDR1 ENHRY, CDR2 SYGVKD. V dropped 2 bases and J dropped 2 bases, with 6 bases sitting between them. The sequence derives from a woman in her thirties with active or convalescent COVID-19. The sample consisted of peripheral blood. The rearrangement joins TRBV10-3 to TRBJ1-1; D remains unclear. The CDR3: CAISEPGNTEAFF. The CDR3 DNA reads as TGTGCCATCAGTGAGCCGGGTAACACTGAAGCTTTCTTT.